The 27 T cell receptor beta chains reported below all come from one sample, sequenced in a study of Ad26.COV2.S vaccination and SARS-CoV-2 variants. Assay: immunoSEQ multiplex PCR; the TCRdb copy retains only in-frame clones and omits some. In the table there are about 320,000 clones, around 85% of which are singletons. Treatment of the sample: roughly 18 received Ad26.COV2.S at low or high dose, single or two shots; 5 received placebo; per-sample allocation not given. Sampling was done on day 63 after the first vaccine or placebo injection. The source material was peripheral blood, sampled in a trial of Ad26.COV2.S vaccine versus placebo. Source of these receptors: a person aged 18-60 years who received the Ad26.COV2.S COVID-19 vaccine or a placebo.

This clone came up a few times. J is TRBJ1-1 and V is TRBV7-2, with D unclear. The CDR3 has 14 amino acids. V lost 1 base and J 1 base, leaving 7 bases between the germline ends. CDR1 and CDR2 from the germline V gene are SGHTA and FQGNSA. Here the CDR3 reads CASSLEGENTEAFF. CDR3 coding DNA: TGTGCCAGCAGCTTAGAGGGTGAGAACACTGAAGCTTTCTTT.

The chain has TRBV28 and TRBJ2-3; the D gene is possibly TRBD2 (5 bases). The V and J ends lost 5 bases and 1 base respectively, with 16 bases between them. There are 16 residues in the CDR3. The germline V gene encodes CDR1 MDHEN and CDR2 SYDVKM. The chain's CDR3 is CASSRAFGVGTDTQYF. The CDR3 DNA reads TGTGCCAGCAGTCGTGCATTCGGGGTTGGCACAGATACGCAGTATTTT.

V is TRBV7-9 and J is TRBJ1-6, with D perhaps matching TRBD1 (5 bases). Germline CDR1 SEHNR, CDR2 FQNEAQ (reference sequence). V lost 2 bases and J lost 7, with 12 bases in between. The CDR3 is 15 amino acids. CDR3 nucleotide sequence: TGTGCCAGCAGCTTATTGGGGGAAGTAAATTCACCCCTCCACTTT. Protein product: CASSLLGEVNSPLHF.

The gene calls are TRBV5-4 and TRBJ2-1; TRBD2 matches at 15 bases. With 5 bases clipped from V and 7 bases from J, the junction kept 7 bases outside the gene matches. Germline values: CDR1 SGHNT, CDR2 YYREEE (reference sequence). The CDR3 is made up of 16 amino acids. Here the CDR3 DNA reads TGTGCCAGCAGACCCTCTGGGACTAGCGGGGGGAATGAGCAGTTCTTC. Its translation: CASRPSGTSGGNEQFF.

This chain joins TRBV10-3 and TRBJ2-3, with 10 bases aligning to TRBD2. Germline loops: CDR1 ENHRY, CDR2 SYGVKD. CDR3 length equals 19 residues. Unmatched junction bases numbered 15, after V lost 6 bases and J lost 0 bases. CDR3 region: CAISLSTSGETYSTDTQYF. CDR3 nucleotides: TGTGCCATCAGCTTATCTACTAGCGGGGAGACTTATAGCACAGATACGCAGTATTTT.

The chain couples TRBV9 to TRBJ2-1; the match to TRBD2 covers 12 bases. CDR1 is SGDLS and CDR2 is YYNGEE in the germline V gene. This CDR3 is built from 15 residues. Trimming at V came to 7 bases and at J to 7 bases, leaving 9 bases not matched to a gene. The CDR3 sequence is CASGVTSGGLNEQFF. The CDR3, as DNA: TGTGCCAGCGGGGTGACTAGCGGGGGTCTAAATGAGCAGTTCTTC.

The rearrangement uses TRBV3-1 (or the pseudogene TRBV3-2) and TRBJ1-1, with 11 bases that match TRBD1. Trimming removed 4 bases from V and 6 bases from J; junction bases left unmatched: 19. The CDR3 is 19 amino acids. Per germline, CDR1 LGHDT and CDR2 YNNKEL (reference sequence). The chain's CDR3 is CASSLGRDRGGWRGAEAFF. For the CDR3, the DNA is TGTGCCAGCAGCCTCGGCCGGGACAGGGGGGGATGGAGAGGGGCTGAAGCTTTCTTT.

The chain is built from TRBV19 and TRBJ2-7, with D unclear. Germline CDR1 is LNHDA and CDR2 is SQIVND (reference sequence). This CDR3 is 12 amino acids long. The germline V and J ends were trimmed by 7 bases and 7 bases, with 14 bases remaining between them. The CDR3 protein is CASTSPRQEQYF. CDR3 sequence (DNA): TGTGCCAGTACCTCACCCCGGCAGGAGCAGTACTTC. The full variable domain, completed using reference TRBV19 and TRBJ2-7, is DGGITQSPKYLFRKEGQNVTLSCEQNLNHDAMYWYRQDPGQGLRLIYYSQIVNDFQKGDIAEGYSVSREKKESFPLTVTSAQKNPTAFYLCASTSPRQEQYFGPGTRLTVT.

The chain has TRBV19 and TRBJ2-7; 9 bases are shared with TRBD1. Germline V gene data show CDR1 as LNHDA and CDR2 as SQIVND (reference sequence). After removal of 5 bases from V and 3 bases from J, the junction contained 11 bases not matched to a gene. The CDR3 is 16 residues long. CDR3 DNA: TGTGCCAGTAGTGCCGATCCCGGGACAGGGCGCTACGAGCAGTACTTC. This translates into CASSADPGTGRYEQYF.

The CDR3 bases are TGCGCCAGCAGCTTGTTAAACTACGAGCAGTACTTC. Amino acid sequence: CASSLLNYEQYF. V is TRBV5-1 and J is TRBJ2-7; the D is unclear. This CDR3 region has 12 residues. Trimming shortened V by 1 base and J by 3 bases, and 5 bases separated the two germline ends. The germline V gene has CDR1 SGHRS and CDR2 YFSETQ.

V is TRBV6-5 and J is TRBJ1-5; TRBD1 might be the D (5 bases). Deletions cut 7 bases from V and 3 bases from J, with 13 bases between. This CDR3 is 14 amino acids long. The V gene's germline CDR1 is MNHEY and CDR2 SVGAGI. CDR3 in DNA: TGTGCCAGCACGTTCGGACACTTCAATCAGCCCCAGCATTTT. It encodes CASTFGHFNQPQHF.

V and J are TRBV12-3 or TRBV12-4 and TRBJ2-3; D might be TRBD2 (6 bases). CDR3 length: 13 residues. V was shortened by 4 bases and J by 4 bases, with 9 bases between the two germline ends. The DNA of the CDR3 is TGTGCCAGCAGTTCGCGACTAGCAGATACGCAGTATTTT. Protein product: CASSSRLADTQYF.

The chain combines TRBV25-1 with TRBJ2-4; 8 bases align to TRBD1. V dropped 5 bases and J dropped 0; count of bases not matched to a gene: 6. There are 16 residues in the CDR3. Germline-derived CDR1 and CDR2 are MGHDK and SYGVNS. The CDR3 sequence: CASSSLDRVAKNIQYF. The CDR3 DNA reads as TGTGCCAGCAGTTCCCTGGACAGGGTAGCCAAAAACATTCAGTACTTC.

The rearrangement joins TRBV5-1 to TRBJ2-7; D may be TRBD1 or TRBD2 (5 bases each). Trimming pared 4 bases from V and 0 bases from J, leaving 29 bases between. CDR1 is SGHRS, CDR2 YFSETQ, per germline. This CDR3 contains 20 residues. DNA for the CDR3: TGCGCCAGCAGCCCGTTTTCCCCATGGGCCTACCGGGACGGCTCCTACGAGCAGTACTTC. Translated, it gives CASSPFSPWAYRDGSYEQYF.

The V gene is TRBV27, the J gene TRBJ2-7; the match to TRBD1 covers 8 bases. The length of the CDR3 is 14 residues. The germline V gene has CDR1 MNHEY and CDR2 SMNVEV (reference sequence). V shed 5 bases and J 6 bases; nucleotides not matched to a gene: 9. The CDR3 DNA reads TGTGCCAGCAGTCCCCGACAGGGGTACGTCGAGCAGTACTTC. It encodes CASSPRQGYVEQYF.

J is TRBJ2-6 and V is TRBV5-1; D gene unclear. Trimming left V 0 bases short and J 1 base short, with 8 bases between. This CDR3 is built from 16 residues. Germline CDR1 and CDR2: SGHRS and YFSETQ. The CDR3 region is CASSLDPSSGANVLTF. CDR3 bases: TGCGCCAGCAGCTTGGATCCATCTTCTGGGGCCAACGTCCTGACTTTC.

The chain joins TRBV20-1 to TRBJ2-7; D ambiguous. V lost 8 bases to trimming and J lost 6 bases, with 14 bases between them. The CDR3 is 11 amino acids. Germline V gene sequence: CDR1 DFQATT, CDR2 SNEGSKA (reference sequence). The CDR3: CSPDQFAEQYF. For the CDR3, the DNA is TGCAGTCCGGATCAGTTTGCCGAGCAGTACTTC.

The CDR3 loop is CASSDPRTGDSEQYF. The CDR3 bases are TGTGCCAGCAGTGACCCCAGGACAGGGGACTCCGAGCAGTACTTC. The chain employs TRBV25-1 and TRBJ2-7, with 9 bases aligning to TRBD1. Germline lookup yields CDR1 MGHDK and CDR2 SYGVNS. This CDR3 is built from 15 residues. Trimming cost V 3 bases and J 6 bases; bases outside gene matches: 9.

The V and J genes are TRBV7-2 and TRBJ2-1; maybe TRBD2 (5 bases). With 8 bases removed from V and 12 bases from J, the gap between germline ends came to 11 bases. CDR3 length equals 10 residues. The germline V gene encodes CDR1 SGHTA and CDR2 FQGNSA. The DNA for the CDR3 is TGTGCCAGCGGAAGCGGATCGCAGTTCTTC. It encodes CASGSGSQFF.

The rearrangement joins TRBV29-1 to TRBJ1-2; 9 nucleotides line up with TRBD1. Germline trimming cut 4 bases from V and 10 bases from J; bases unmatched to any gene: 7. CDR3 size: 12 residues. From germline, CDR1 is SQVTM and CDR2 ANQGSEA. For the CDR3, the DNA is TGCAGCGTTGTCCCGGGACAGGGCCCCTACACCTTC. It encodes CSVVPGQGPYTF.

The CDR3: CASHTRTARGGETQYF. Here the CDR3 DNA reads TGTGCCAGCCACACCCGCACTGCGCGGGGGGGAGAGACCCAGTACTTC. The chain carries TRBV27 and TRBJ2-5; TRBD2 aligns across 9 bases. This CDR3 comprises 16 residues. Germline CDR1 is MNHEY and CDR2 is SMNVEV (reference sequence). With V trimmed by 8 bases and J by 4 bases, 14 bases remained unmatched.

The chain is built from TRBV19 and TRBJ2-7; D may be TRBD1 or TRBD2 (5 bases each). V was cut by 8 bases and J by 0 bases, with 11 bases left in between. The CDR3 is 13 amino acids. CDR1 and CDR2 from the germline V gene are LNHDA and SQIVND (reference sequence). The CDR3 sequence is CASLGPPSYEQYF. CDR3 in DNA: TGTGCCAGTTTGGGACCACCCTCCTACGAGCAGTACTTC.

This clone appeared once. The CDR3 spells CASSQRGGQTYTEAFF. As DNA, the CDR3 is TGTGCCAGTAGCCAACGAGGGGGACAGACCTACACTGAAGCTTTCTTT. The chain carries TRBV19 and TRBJ1-1, with 7 bases aligning to TRBD1. Germline CDR1 reads LNHDA; CDR2 reads SQIVND (reference sequence). The CDR3 extends over 16 amino acids. V trimming: 6 bases; J trimming: 3 bases; junction bases outside the gene matches: 13.

Here the CDR3 reads CASRGPGANTEAFF. Here the CDR3 DNA reads TGTGCCAGCAGAGGGCCGGGTGCGAACACTGAAGCTTTCTTT. This chain links TRBV11-2 with TRBJ1-1; D is ambiguous. The V gene's germline CDR1 is SGHAT and CDR2 FQNNGV. The CDR3 covers 14 residues. V dropped 6 bases and J dropped 1 base, with 12 bases sitting between them. The full variable domain, its missing parts supplied by reference TRBV11-2 and TRBJ1-1, is EAGVAQSPRYKIIEKRQSVAFWCNPISGHATLYWYQQILGQGPKLLIQFQNNGVVDDSQLPKDRFSAERLKGVDSTLKIQPAKLEDSAVYLCASRGPGANTEAFFGQGTRLTVV.

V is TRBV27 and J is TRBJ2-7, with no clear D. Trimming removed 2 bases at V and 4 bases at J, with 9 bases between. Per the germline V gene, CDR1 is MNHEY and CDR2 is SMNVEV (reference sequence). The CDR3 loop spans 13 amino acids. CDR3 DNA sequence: TGTGCCAGCAGTTTAGGTCTGCCGTACGAGCAGTACTTC. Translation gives CASSLGLPYEQYF.

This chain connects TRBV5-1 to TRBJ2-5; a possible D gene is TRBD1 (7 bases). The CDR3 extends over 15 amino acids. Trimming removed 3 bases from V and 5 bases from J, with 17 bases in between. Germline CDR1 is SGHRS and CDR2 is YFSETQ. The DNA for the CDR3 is TGCGCCAGCAGCTGGGCAGGGGGGTTAGGCGAGACCCAGTACTTC. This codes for CASSWAGGLGETQYF. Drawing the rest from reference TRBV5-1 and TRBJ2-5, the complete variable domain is KAGVTQTPRYLIKTRGQQVTLSCSPISGHRSVSWYQQTPGQGLQFLFEYFSETQRNKGNFPGRFSGRQFSNSRSEMNVSTLELGDSALYLCASSWAGGLGETQYFGPGTRLLVL.

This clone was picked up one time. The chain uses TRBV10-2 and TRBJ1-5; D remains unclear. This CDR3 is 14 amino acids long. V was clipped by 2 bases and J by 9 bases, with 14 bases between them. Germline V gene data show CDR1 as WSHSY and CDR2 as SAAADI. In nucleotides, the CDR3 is TGCGCCAGCAGTGAGGATGTGGCCACGGGGCCCCAGCATTTT. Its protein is CASSEDVATGPQHF.